These T cell receptor beta chains were read from a single sample in a study of cytomegalovirus exposure and HLA in healthy donors. Here immunoSEQ multiplex PCR was the method, and the copy in TCRdb shows in-frame clones only, minus some. The sample records roughly 140,000 clones, around 78% being singletons. Specimen: PBMCs. These receptors all come from a middle-aged woman in good health and CMV-seropositive. CDR3s include the opening cysteine and the closing phenylalanine or tryptophan. A D gene is named only where the DNA matches it firmly. Clone size is shown for a subset of rows, as once, few, many or a class of expanded clone.

D gene,J gene,clone size,V gene,CDR3 protein,CDR3 DNA
TRBD1,TRBJ1-1,-,TRBV6-5,CASSEQGGEAFF,TGTGCCAGCAGTGAACAGGGGGGGGAAGCTTTCTTT
-,TRBJ1-3,-,TRBV6-1,CASSEPGGSGNTIYF,TGTGCCAGCAGTGAACCTGGAGGGTCTGGAAACACCATATATTTT
TRBD1,TRBJ1-1,few,TRBV27,CASRPFTGGYTEAFF,TGTGCCAGCAGACCCTTTACAGGGGGGTACACTGAAGCTTTCTTT
-,TRBJ2-5,-,TRBV5-4,CASKNRDTSMGEQYF,TGTGCCAGCAAGAACCGGGACACCTCCATGGGAGAGCAGTACTTC
TRBD1,TRBJ1-2,-,TRBV6-1,CASTNSGTAYGYTF,TGTGCCAGCACTAACTCCGGGACAGCTTATGGCTACACCTTC
-,TRBJ2-3,-,TRBV9,CASSVVDGGFTDTQYF,TGTGCCAGCAGCGTAGTTGACGGAGGTTTCACAGATACGCAGTATTTT
TRBD2,TRBJ2-5,-,TRBV25-1,CASSEPGRGQETQYF,TGTGCCAGCAGTGAGCCCGGGAGGGGCCAAGAGACCCAGTACTTC
-,TRBJ2-2,-,TRBV9,CASSGRQNTGELFF,TGTGCCAGCAGCGGAAGACAGAACACCGGGGAGCTGTTTTTT
-,TRBJ2-5,-,TRBV5-1,CASSQGTPQETQYF,TGCGCCAGCAGCCAAGGGACTCCACAAGAGACCCAGTACTTC
-,TRBJ2-2,-,TRBV5-1,CASSLGREDTGELFF,TGCGCCAGCAGCTTGGGCAGGGAGGACACCGGGGAGCTGTTTTTT
TRBD2,TRBJ2-2,-,TRBV6-6,CASSAGTSNTGELFF,TGTGCCAGCAGTGCCGGGACTAGCAACACCGGGGAGCTGTTTTTT
TRBD2,TRBJ2-3,-,TRBV10-1,CAATAPERLAGIEGLTDTQYF,TGCGCCGCCACAGCCCCGGAGAGGCTAGCGGGAATTGAGGGTCTCACAGATACGCAGTATTTT
-,TRBJ2-2,-,TRBV29-1,CSVGASGGTGELFF,TGCAGCGTGGGGGCCTCAGGGGGGACCGGGGAGCTGTTTTTT
TRBD2,TRBJ2-2,few,TRBV4-2,CASSKAGRTSGRGNTGELFF,TGTGCCAGCAGCAAAGCCGGTAGGACTAGCGGGAGGGGGAACACCGGGGAGCTGTTTTTT
TRBD1,TRBJ2-3,-,TRBV5-4,CASSPTRGPTDTQYF,TGTGCCAGCAGCCCGACGAGGGGGCCCACAGATACGCAGTATTTT
-,TRBJ1-3,-,TRBV28,CASRLAGNTGNTIYF,TGTGCCAGCAGACTAGCGGGGAACACCGGAAACACCATATATTTT
-,TRBJ2-2,once,TRBV9,CASSVERTTNTGELFF,TGTGCCAGCAGCGTAGAAAGGACAACGAACACCGGGGAGCTGTTTTTT
TRBD2,TRBJ2-7,-,TRBV27,CASSTPGLAGARSYEQYF,TGTGCCAGCAGTACACCGGGACTAGCGGGAGCTAGGTCCTACGAGCAGTACTTC
-,TRBJ1-3,-,TRBV27,CASSPGLRGDTIYF,TGTGCCAGCAGTCCGGGACTTCGGGGAGACACCATATATTTT
TRBD2,TRBJ2-2,once,TRBV5-1,CASGLAGGVTGGLFF,TGCGCCAGCGGACTAGCGGGAGGGGTCACCGGGGGGCTGTTTTTT
-,TRBJ2-7,-,TRBV2,CASSRDSGEQYF,TGTGCCAGCAGCCGGGACTCGGGGGAGCAGTACTTC
-,TRBJ2-7,-,TRBV11-2,CASSFGRGSHEQYF,TGTGCCAGCAGTTTTGGCAGGGGTAGCCACGAGCAGTACTTC
TRBD1,TRBJ2-2,-,TRBV5-1,CASSGGTGETGELFF,TGCGCCAGCAGCGGTGGGACAGGGGAAACCGGGGAGCTGTTTTTT
TRBD2,TRBJ2-7,-,TRBV5-1,CASSQGTSGRSPYEQYF,TGCGCCAGCAGCCAAGGGACTAGCGGGAGGTCTCCTTACGAGCAGTACTTC
TRBD2,TRBJ2-7,-,TRBV25-1,CASSEVSGSCEQYF,TGTGCCAGCAGTGAAGTTAGCGGGAGTTGCGAGCAGTACTTC
TRBD2,TRBJ2-1,-,TRBV4-1,CASSHYGRTSGIDEQFF,TGCGCCAGCAGCCATTACGGACGGACTAGCGGGATTGATGAGCAGTTCTTC
TRBD2,TRBJ2-3,few,TRBV29-1,CSVEGGRGSGTDTQYF,TGCAGCGTTGAAGGCGGGAGAGGTTCAGGCACAGATACGCAGTATTTT
-,TRBJ2-3,-,TRBV6-5,CASSVSEGADTQYF,TGTGCCAGCAGTGTCAGTGAGGGAGCAGATACGCAGTATTTT
-,TRBJ2-1,-,TRBV9,CASSTQGTYNEQFF,TGTGCCAGCAGTACACAGGGAACCTACAATGAGCAGTTCTTC
-,TRBJ2-7,-,TRBV4-1,CASSQLNGLATHEQYF,TGCGCCAGCAGCCAGCTAAACGGGCTAGCGACCCACGAGCAGTACTTC
TRBD2,TRBJ2-2,-,TRBV29-1,CSVSLAPGLAARPNTGELFF,TGCAGCGTTAGCTTAGCCCCCGGACTAGCCGCGCGACCGAACACCGGGGAGCTGTTTTTT
-,TRBJ1-1,-,TRBV6-6,CASSYGGGNTEAFF,TGTGCCAGCAGTTACGGGGGGGGGAACACTGAAGCTTTCTTT
TRBD2,TRBJ2-3,-,TRBV5-1,CASSLVGTSETDTQYF,TGCGCCAGCAGCTTGGTGGGGACTAGCGAGACAGATACGCAGTATTTT
-,TRBJ2-1,-,TRBV5-4,CASSFTANEQFF,TGTGCCAGCAGCTTTACAGCCAATGAGCAGTTCTTC
-,TRBJ1-5,-,TRBV27,CASSLQGLGQPQHF,TGTGCCAGCAGTTTACAGGGGTTGGGTCAGCCCCAGCATTTT
-,TRBJ2-7,-,TRBV5-1,CASSLGYREGHEQYF,TGCGCCAGCAGCTTGGGGTACAGGGAAGGCCACGAGCAGTACTTC
TRBD1,TRBJ1-6,-,TRBV5-6,CASSLWDSSYNSPLHF,TGTGCCAGCAGCCTATGGGACAGCTCCTATAATTCACCCCTCCACTTT
-,TRBJ1-5,-,TRBV6-4,CASSEYYSNQPQHF,TGTGCCAGCAGTGAGTATTATAGCAATCAGCCCCAGCATTTT
-,TRBJ2-1,-,TRBV7-9,CASRDLANEQFF,TGTGCCAGCAGAGACCTAGCCAATGAGCAGTTCTTC
-,TRBJ2-3,-,TRBV10-3,CAISESGPADTQYF,TGTGCCATCAGTGAGAGCGGTCCTGCAGATACGCAGTATTTT